This T cell receptor beta chain was retrieved from a study of PD-1 blockade in mismatch repair-deficient tumors. All patients were mismatch repair deficient, assessed by either PCR or immunohistochemistry. V lost 1 base and J lost 0, with 13 bases in between. This CDR3 has 16 residues. Germline values: CDR1 SGHVS, CDR2 FQNEAQ. TCRdb keeps only in-frame clones here, not all; method: immunoSEQ multiplex PCR. Of about 14,000 clones in the sample, roughly 84% are singletons; the top ten hold under 2%. This sequence joins TRBV7-8 and TRBJ2-7; D is unresolved. The sequencing here drew on PBMCs, taken around 15 weeks after starting pembrolizumab. The TCR was taken from an adult with mismatch repair-deficient cancer. In DNA, the CDR3 is TGTGCCAGCAGCTTAGAGGTAGCCCTTAGCTCCTACGAGCAGTACTTC. Amino acid sequence: CASSLEVALSSYEQYF.